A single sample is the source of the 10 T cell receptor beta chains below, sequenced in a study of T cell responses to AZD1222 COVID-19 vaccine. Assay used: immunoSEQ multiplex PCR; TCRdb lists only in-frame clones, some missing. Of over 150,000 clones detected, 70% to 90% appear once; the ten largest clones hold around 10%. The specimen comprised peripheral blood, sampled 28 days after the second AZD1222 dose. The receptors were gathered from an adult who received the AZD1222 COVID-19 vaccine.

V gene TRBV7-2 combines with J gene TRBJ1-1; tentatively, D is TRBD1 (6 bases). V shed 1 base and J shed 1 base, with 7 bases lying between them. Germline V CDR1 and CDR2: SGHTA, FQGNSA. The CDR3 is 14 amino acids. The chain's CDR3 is CASSLEGGNTEAFF. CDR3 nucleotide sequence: TGTGCCAGCAGCTTAGAGGGGGGGAACACTGAAGCTTTCTTT.

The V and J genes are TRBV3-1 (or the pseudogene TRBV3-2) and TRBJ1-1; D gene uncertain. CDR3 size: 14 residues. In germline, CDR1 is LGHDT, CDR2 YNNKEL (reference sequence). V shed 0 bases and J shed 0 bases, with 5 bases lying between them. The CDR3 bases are TGTGCCAGCAGCCAAGATACCGTGAACACTGAAGCTTTCTTT. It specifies CASSQDTVNTEAFF.

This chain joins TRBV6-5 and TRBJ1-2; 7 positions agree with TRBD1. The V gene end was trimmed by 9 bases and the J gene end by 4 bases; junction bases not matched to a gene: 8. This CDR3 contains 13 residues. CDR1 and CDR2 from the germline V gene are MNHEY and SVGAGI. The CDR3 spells CASSRQGTYGYTF. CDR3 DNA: TGTGCCAGTAGCCGACAGGGTACCTATGGCTACACCTTC.

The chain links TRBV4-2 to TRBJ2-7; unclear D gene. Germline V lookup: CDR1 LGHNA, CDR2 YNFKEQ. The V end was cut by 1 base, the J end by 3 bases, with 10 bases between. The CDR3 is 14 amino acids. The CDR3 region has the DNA TGTGCCAGCAGCCAAGGTGGAGACGGCTACGAGCAGTACTTC. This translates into CASSQGGDGYEQYF.

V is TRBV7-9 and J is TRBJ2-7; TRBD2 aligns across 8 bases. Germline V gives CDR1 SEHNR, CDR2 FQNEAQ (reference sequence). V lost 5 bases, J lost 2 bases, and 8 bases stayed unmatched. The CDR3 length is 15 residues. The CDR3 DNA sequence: TGTGCCAGCAGCCCACTCCCAGCGGGGGCCTACGAGCAGTACTTC. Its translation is CASSPLPAGAYEQYF. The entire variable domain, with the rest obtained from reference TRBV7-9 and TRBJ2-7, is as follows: DTGVSQNPRHKITKRGQNVTFRCDPISEHNRLYWYRQTLGQGPEFLTYFQNEAQLEKSRLLSDRFSAERPKGSFSTLEIQRTEQGDSAMYLCASSPLPAGAYEQYFGPGTRLTVT.

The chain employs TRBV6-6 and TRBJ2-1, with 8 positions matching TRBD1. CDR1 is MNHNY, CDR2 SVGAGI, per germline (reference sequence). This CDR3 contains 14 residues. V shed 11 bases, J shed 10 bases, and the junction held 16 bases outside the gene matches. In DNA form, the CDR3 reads TGTGCCGGTAAAGGACAGGGTTCCCCGGGGGAGCAGTTCTTC. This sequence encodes CAGKGQGSPGEQFF.

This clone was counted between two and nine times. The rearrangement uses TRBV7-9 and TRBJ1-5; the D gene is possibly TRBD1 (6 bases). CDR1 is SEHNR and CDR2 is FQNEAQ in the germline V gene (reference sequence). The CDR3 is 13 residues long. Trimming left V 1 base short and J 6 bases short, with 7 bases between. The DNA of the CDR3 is TGTGCCAGCAGCTTAGAGGGGGGTCAGCCCCAGCATTTT. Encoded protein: CASSLEGGQPQHF.

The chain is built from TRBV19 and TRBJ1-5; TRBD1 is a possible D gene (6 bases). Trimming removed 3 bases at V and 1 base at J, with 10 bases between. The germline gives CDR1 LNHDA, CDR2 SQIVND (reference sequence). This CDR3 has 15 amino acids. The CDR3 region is CASSIGQSSNQPQHF. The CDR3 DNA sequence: TGTGCCAGTAGTATCGGACAGTCGAGCAATCAGCCCCAGCATTTT.

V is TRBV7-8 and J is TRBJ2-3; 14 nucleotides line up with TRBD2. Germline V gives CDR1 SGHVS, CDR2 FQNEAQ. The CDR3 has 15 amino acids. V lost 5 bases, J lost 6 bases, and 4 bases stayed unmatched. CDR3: CASSKRLAGGDTQYF. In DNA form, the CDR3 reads TGTGCCAGCAGCAAACGACTAGCGGGGGGGGATACGCAGTATTTT.

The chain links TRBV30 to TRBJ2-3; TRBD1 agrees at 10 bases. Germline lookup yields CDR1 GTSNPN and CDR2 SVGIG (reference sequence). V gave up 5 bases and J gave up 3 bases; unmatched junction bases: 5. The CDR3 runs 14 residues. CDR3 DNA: TGTGCCTGGGGGACAGGGGTTGGGACAGATACGCAGTATTTT. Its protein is CAWGTGVGTDTQYF.